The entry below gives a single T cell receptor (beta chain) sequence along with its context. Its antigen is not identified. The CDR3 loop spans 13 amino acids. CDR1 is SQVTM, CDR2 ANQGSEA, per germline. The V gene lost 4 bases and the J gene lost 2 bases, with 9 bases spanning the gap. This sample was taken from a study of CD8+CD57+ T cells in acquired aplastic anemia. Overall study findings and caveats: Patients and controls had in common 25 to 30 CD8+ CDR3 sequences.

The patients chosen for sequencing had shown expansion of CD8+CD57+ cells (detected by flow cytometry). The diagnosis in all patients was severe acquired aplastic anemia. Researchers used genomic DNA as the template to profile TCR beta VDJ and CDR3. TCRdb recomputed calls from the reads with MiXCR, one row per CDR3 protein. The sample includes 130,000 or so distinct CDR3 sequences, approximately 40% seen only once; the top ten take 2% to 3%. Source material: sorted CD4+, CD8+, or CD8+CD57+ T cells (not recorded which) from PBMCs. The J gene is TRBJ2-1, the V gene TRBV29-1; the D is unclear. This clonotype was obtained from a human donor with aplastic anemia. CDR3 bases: TGCAGCGTTGCGCAAGCACCCTACAATGAGCAGTTCTTC. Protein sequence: CSVAQAPYNEQFF.